The T cell receptor (beta chain) described here comes from a study of T cell responses to AZD1222 COVID-19 vaccine. Findings of the study overall: Spike-specific TCR breadth rose after two AZD1222 doses, and depth rose as well. At baseline, seropositivity was found in only a handful of AZD1222 recipients. Repertoire collection took place solely once the T cell response had peaked. Variant regions that are unmutated are reportedly the target of nearly half of spike-specific TCRs.

Using immunoSEQ multiplex PCR, the repertoire was profiled, and TCRdb retains in-frame clones only, with some absent. The sample has approximately 200,000 clones, about 89% seen once. The CDR3 is 14 residues long. The germline gives CDR1 SGHKS, CDR2 YYEKEE (reference sequence). The V and J ends lost 4 bases and 6 bases respectively, with 11 bases between them. Notes on this clone: Its antigen is unknown.

The starting material was peripheral blood, obtained 28 days after the second AZD1222 dose. The gene calls are TRBV5-5 and TRBJ1-6; D call uncertain. The sequence came from an adult who received the AZD1222 COVID-19 vaccine. The CDR3 sequence: CASSHGSRNSPLHF. The DNA of the CDR3 is TGTGCCAGCAGCCATGGAAGTCGTAATTCACCCCTCCACTTT. Supplemented by reference TRBV5-5 and TRBJ1-6, the full variable domain reads DAGVTQSPTHLIKTRGQQVTLRCSPISGHKSVSWYQQVLGQGPQFIFQYYEKEERGRGNFPDRFSARQFPNYSSELNVNALLLGDSALYLCASSHGSRNSPLHFGNGTRLTVT.